These 14 T cell receptor beta chains were all obtained from the same sample, sequenced in a study of radiotherapy plus CTLA-4 blockade in lung cancer. Sequencing was performed with immunoSEQ multiplex PCR; in TCRdb, only in-frame clones are kept and a portion is missing. The sample lists about 59,000 clones; around 80% were seen once. The source was peripheral blood, collected from a patient treated with radiotherapy plus ipilimumab. Source of these receptors: a human donor with non-small cell lung cancer whose response to radiotherapy plus ipilimumab could not be evaluated.

In this sample, this clone turned up once. The V call is TRBV10-1, the J call TRBJ2-1; tentatively, D is TRBD2 (7 bases). Germline values: CDR1 WNHNN, CDR2 SYGVQD (reference sequence). The length of the CDR3 is 15 residues. V gave up 4 bases and J gave up 9 bases, with 19 bases separating them. This CDR3 is CASSVNGGRSSEQFF. For the CDR3, the DNA is TGCGCCAGCAGTGTCAACGGGGGGCGATCGAGTGAGCAGTTCTTC.

This rearrangement joins TRBV7-6 to TRBJ1-1, with TRBD1 as a possible D gene (5 bases). Germline CDR1 SGHVS, CDR2 FNYEAQ. The CDR3 sequence is 16 residues long. V shed 3 bases and J shed 5 bases, with 19 bases lying between them. The CDR3, as DNA: TGTGCCAGCAGCTTCAGGCCACAAGGGGATGGAACTGAAGCTTTCTTT. Translated, it gives CASSFRPQGDGTEAFF.

J is TRBJ2-2 and V is TRBV9; 7 nucleotides match TRBD1. V lost 3 bases and J lost 7; bases outside the gene matches: 15. Germline CDR1 is SGDLS and CDR2 is YYNGEE. There are 17 residues in the CDR3. The CDR3 protein is CASSALDLRGQSGELFF. Written as DNA, the CDR3 is TGTGCCAGCAGCGCACTGGATTTAAGGGGGCAAAGCGGGGAGCTGTTTTTT.

V is TRBV21-1 and J is TRBJ1-1. TRBV21-1 is listed as a pseudogene. The CDR3 is 17 residues long. CDR3 DNA: TGTGCCAGCAGCTCTCTCGGGGGGCTGGCAGATAACACTGAAGCTTTCTTT. This codes for CASSSLGGLADNTEAFF.

This chain links TRBV5-6 with TRBJ1-2; 7 nucleotides agree with TRBD1. With V trimmed by 3 bases and J by 2 bases, 7 bases remained unmatched. CDR3 length: 15 residues. CDR1 is SGHDT and CDR2 is YYEEEE in the germline V gene. The CDR3 is CASSWGSGGNYGYTF. CDR3 nucleotides: TGTGCCAGCAGCTGGGGCTCAGGGGGGAACTATGGCTACACCTTC. The full variable domain, completed using reference TRBV5-6 and TRBJ1-2, is DAGVTQSPTHLIKTRGQQVTLRCSPKSGHDTVSWYQQALGQGPQFIFQYYEEEERQRGNFPDRFSGHQFPNYSSELNVNALLLGDSALYLCASSWGSGGNYGYTFGSGTRLTVV.

This chain joins TRBV27 and TRBJ1-1; TRBD1 might be the D (5 bases). The CDR3 extends over 15 amino acids. Germline loops: CDR1 MNHEY, CDR2 SMNVEV (reference sequence). The V end was cut by 5 bases, the J end by 4 bases, with 17 bases between. The CDR3 nucleotides read TGTGCCAGCAGTCCTCGCGGGGGGGGATTCACTGAAGCTTTCTTT. It is translated as CASSPRGGGFTEAFF.

The chain uses TRBV11-2 and TRBJ2-1, with 9 bases identical to TRBD2. This CDR3 has 14 amino acids. Germline loops: CDR1 SGHAT, CDR2 FQNNGV. J gave up 9 bases and V 6 bases, and 9 bases lay outside the gene matches. Written as DNA, the CDR3 is TGTGCCAGCAGGACGAGGCGGGAGGGAAGTGAGCAGTTCTTC. Protein product: CASRTRREGSEQFF.

The V and J genes are TRBV6-5 and TRBJ2-5, with TRBD2 matching 10 bases. There are 15 residues in the CDR3. The germline V gene encodes CDR1 MNHEY and CDR2 SVGAGI. J lost 1 base, V lost 4 bases, and 3 bases had no gene match. CDR3 nucleotide sequence: TGTGCCAGCAGTTCTAGCGGGGGATTCCAAGAGACCCAGTACTTC. Translating gives CASSSSGGFQETQYF.

The rearrangement uses TRBV4-3 and TRBJ2-1, with a tentative D call TRBD2 (6 bases). The germline V and J ends were trimmed by 3 bases and 4 bases, with 7 bases remaining between them. The germline V gene encodes CDR1 LGHNA and CDR2 YSLEER. The CDR3 runs to 13 residues. The CDR3 loop reads CASSQDYYNEQFF. In nucleotides, the CDR3 is TGCGCCAGCAGCCAGGACTATTACAATGAGCAGTTCTTC.

This rearrangement joins TRBV5-1 to TRBJ2-5; the D is unclear. The CDR3 has 12 amino acids. Trimming shortened V by 4 bases and J by 5 bases, and 9 bases separated the two germline ends. Germline V gene lookup returns CDR1 SGHRS and CDR2 YFSETQ. The CDR3 nucleotides are TGCGCCAGCAGCGCGGTTGGGGAGACCCAGTACTTC. Protein: CASSAVGETQYF.

The V and J genes are TRBV28 and TRBJ2-7, with 8 bases lining up with TRBD2. Per germline, CDR1 MDHEN and CDR2 SYDVKM. The CDR3 spans 16 residues. Unmatched junction bases numbered 9, after V lost 3 bases and J lost 2 bases. DNA of the CDR3: TGTGCCAGCAGTTTTCGATTAGCGGGGCTTACCTACGAGCAGTACTTC. It encodes CASSFRLAGLTYEQYF.

This sequence joins TRBV7-9 and TRBJ1-6; TRBD1 matches at 10 bases. J lost 10 bases, V lost 6 bases, and 6 bases had no gene match. This CDR3 region has 14 residues. CDR1 is SEHNR, CDR2 FQNEAQ, per germline (reference sequence). The CDR3, as DNA: TGTGCCAGCAGTCCAGGACAGGGGGTCTCACCCCTCCACTTT. Encoded protein: CASSPGQGVSPLHF.

CDR3 in DNA: TGTGCCAGCAGTGAATATAAAGGCGGCTCAGAAAAACTGTTTTTT. Protein sequence: CASSEYKGGSEKLFF. The V and J genes are TRBV25-1 and TRBJ1-4; no clear D. Germline CDR1 reads MGHDK; CDR2 reads SYGVNS. V lost 0 bases and J lost 8, with 13 bases in between. The CDR3 loop spans 15 amino acids.

V is TRBV6-1 and J is TRBJ1-1, with D possibly TRBD1 on 6 matching bases. Germline-derived CDR1 and CDR2 are MNHNS and SASEGT. The CDR3 contains 14 residues. Trimming removed 3 bases from V and 5 bases from J, with 13 bases in between. For the CDR3, the DNA is TGTGCCAGCAGTGAGGGGGGGCTGGGGACTGAAGCTTTCTTT. It codes for CASSEGGLGTEAFF.